The 21 T cell receptor beta chains reported below all come from one sample, sequenced in a study of T cells in localized non-small cell lung cancer. Here immunoSEQ multiplex PCR was the method, and the copy in TCRdb shows in-frame clones only, minus some. The sample lists about 2,800 clones, about 25% occurring once. The sample in question was lung tumor tissue, obtained before any cancer treatment. These receptors were taken from a female donor aged 60 or older with stage I lung adenocarcinoma.

This clone turned up a few times. The rearrangement links TRBV6-8 to TRBJ2-7; D gene ambiguous. Trimming stripped 0 bases from V and 1 base from J, with 4 bases between. CDR1 is MNHGY and CDR2 is SAAAGT in the germline V gene. The CDR3 has 13 amino acids. The CDR3 loop is CASSYSPSYEQYF. The CDR3 nucleotides are TGTGCCAGCAGTTACTCGCCGTCCTACGAGCAGTACTTC.

This clone was counted between two and nine times. The chain is built from TRBV6-8 and TRBJ2-3; TRBD2 aligns across 9 bases. V lost 8 bases to trimming and J lost 6 bases; unmatched junction nucleotides: 12. The CDR3 has 15 amino acids. From germline, CDR1 is MNHGY and CDR2 SAAAGT. The CDR3 sequence is CASGARGGGGDTQYF. The CDR3 DNA follows: TGTGCCAGCGGGGCCCGCGGGGGGGGCGGCGATACGCAGTATTTT.

In this sample, this clone is medium-sized (0.01 to 0.1%). The chain uses TRBV6-8 and TRBJ1-4, with D perhaps TRBD1 (5 bases). Trimming removed 4 bases at V and 7 bases at J, with 16 bases between. CDR1 MNHGY and CDR2 SAAAGT come from the germline V gene. This CDR3 spans 15 amino acids. This CDR3 reads CASSSRGRSAEKLFF. The CDR3 bases are TGTGCCAGCAGTTCCCGGGGACGGTCGGCTGAAAAACTGTTTTTT.

CDR3 amino acids: CASSRQLAGGPYNEQFF. The CDR3 DNA follows: TGTGCCAGCTCACGACAACTAGCGGGAGGGCCATACAATGAGCAGTTCTTC. This chain uses TRBV18 with TRBJ2-1; 13 bases are shared with TRBD2. CDR3 length: 17 amino acids. Germline V gives CDR1 KGHSH, CDR2 LQKENI. With V trimmed by 4 bases and J by 4 bases, 7 bases remained unmatched.

The rearrangement links TRBV4-1 to TRBJ2-3; 11 bases map to TRBD2. CDR1 and CDR2 (germline): MGHRA, YSYEKL. The V gene end was trimmed by 0 bases and the J gene end by 6 bases; junction bases not matched to a gene: 5. This CDR3 has 16 amino acids. DNA of the CDR3: TGCGCCAGCAGCCAAGATTTAGCGGGAGGGTGGGATACGCAGTATTTT. As protein: CASSQDLAGGWDTQYF.

J is TRBJ2-5 and V is TRBV11-3; tentatively, D is TRBD1 (5 bases). The CDR3 extends over 15 amino acids. V was trimmed by 1 base and J by 0 bases, leaving 9 bases between them. The germline gives CDR1 SGHNT, CDR2 YENEEA. This CDR3 reads CASSLGGRNQETQYF. The CDR3, as DNA: TGTGCCAGCAGCTTAGGGGGCCGAAACCAAGAGACCCAGTACTTC. Looking up the rest from reference TRBV11-3 and TRBJ2-5 gives the full variable domain: EAGVVQSPRYKIIEKKQPVAFWCNPISGHNTLYWYLQNLGQGPELLIRYENEEAVDDSQLPKDRFSAERLKGVDSTLKIQPAELGDSAVYLCASSLGGRNQETQYFGPGTRLLVL.

The chain joins TRBV19 to TRBJ2-2; no reliable D call. The CDR3 covers 13 residues. Germline CDR1 is LNHDA and CDR2 is SQIVND (reference sequence). V was pared by 7 bases and J by 0 bases, with 6 bases between. CDR3 in amino acids: CASTVANTGELFF. The CDR3 nucleotides read TGTGCCAGTACAGTTGCGAACACCGGGGAGCTGTTTTTT.

This chain joins TRBV29-1 and TRBJ1-4; D possibly corresponds to TRBD1 (5 bases). CDR1 and CDR2 (germline): SQVTM, ANQGSEA. The CDR3 has 14 residues. Trimming stripped 5 bases from V and 10 bases from J, with 20 bases between. CDR3 bases: TGCAGCGTTTATTTCGGGGGAGAGGAGGGAAAACTGTTTTTT. Translation gives CSVYFGGEEGKLFF.

This clone was seen more than once but under ten times. V is TRBV19 and J is TRBJ1-1; 7 positions match TRBD1. Germline V CDR1 and CDR2: LNHDA, SQIVND (reference sequence). V gave up 3 bases and J gave up 8 bases; unmatched junction bases: 3. The CDR3 is 12 residues long. This CDR3 is CASSIGTAEAFF. CDR3 in DNA: TGTGCCAGTAGTATCGGGACAGCCGAAGCTTTCTTT.

V gene TRBV25-1 combines with J gene TRBJ1-4, with 7 bases that match TRBD1. Germline CDR1 reads MGHDK; CDR2 reads SYGVNS. The CDR3 totals 16 residues. V gave up 3 bases and J gave up 8 bases; unmatched junction bases: 12. CDR3 sequence (DNA): TGTGCCAGCAGTGATCCACAGACAGGGCTTGCCGAAAAACTGTTTTTT. Its translation: CASSDPQTGLAEKLFF.

The V and J genes are TRBV4-1 and TRBJ1-2; a possible D gene is TRBD1 (6 bases). CDR1 and CDR2 from the germline V gene are MGHRA and YSYEKL. The CDR3 loop spans 13 amino acids. Trimming pared 0 bases from V and 10 bases from J, leaving 12 bases between. CDR3 bases: TGCGCCAGCAGCCAAGAAAACAGGGTGCCCTACACCTTC. Its protein product is CASSQENRVPYTF.

Only a few counts were recorded for this clone. The chain has TRBV29-1 and TRBJ1-1; D gene unclear. The germline V gene has CDR1 SQVTM and CDR2 ANQGSEA. This CDR3 has 14 residues. The CDR3 loop reads CRGSEGAMNTEAFF. The DNA of the CDR3 is TGCAGGGGGTCGGAGGGTGCCATGAACACTGAAGCTTTCTTT.

This clone was counted a few times. This chain connects TRBV6-8 to TRBJ1-5; D not resolved. Trimming took off 0 bases at V and 6 bases at J, with 12 bases between the two ends. This CDR3 is built from 15 residues. Germline V gives CDR1 MNHGY, CDR2 SAAAGT. The CDR3 reads CASSYSGARGQPQHF. The CDR3 region has the DNA TGTGCCAGCAGTTACTCGGGCGCCCGAGGTCAGCCCCAGCATTTT.

The chain uses TRBV18 and TRBJ1-5; possible D gene TRBD1, 5 bases. CDR1 is KGHSH and CDR2 is LQKENI in the germline V gene. This CDR3 is 15 amino acids long. V lost 2 bases, J lost 4 bases, and 12 bases lay in between. The CDR3 sequence: CASSPGAHQNQPQHF. CDR3 sequence (DNA): TGTGCCAGCTCACCAGGGGCCCACCAAAATCAGCCCCAGCATTTT.

The chain joins TRBV28 to TRBJ1-1; tentative D call: TRBD1 (5 bases). Germline loops: CDR1 MDHEN, CDR2 SYDVKM. The CDR3 contains 13 residues. Trimming removed 4 bases at V and 10 bases at J, with 16 bases between. The DNA of the CDR3 is TGTGCCAGCAGTTCGAACTCGGGGCGGCGAGCTTTCTTT. It specifies CASSSNSGRRAFF.

This clone has more than one count but fewer than ten. This chain uses TRBV19 with TRBJ1-1; D ambiguous. The CDR3 is 13 residues long. Germline V lookup: CDR1 LNHDA, CDR2 SQIVND (reference sequence). Trimming took 2 bases from V and 1 from J, leaving 5 bases between them. The CDR3 DNA sequence: TGTGCCAGTAGTATACACGGGAACACTGAAGCTTTCTTT. Its translation is CASSIHGNTEAFF.

This clone was detected a few times. This sequence joins TRBV11-3 and TRBJ2-5; TRBD1 aligns across 8 bases. This CDR3 has 14 amino acids. CDR1 and CDR2 from the germline V gene are SGHNT and YENEEA. V shed 3 bases and J 5 bases; nucleotides not matched to a gene: 5. CDR3 in amino acids: CASSLTGVLETQYF. In DNA form, the CDR3 reads TGTGCCAGCAGCTTGACAGGGGTCTTGGAGACCCAGTACTTC.

This chain links TRBV6-8 with TRBJ2-2, with D maybe TRBD1 (5 bases). The CDR3 extends over 15 amino acids. Germline V gene data show CDR1 as MNHGY and CDR2 as SAAAGT. Trimming shortened V by 3 bases and J by 6 bases, and 14 bases separated the two germline ends. CDR3: CASSYLQDPAGELFF. In DNA, the CDR3 is TGTGCCAGCAGTTATTTACAGGATCCGGCCGGGGAGCTGTTTTTT.

The genes are TRBV18 and TRBJ2-2; no clear D. The CDR3 covers 14 residues. Per germline, CDR1 KGHSH and CDR2 LQKENI. Trimming took off 5 bases at V and 2 bases at J, with 9 bases between the two ends. The CDR3 region is CASSKDTNTGELFF. CDR3 bases: TGTGCCAGCTCAAAGGATACTAACACCGGGGAGCTGTTTTTT.

This clone showed up just a few times. CDR3 sequence (DNA): TGTGCCTGGAAAAGACTAGCGGGGGCGCGGAGCACCGGGGAGCTGTTTTTT. As protein: CAWKRLAGARSTGELFF. The chain couples TRBV30 to TRBJ2-2; 12 bases agree with TRBD2. Germline CDR1 reads GTSNPN; CDR2 reads SVGIG (reference sequence). The V segment lost 4 bases and the J segment 4 bases; nucleotides outside the gene matches: 10. The CDR3 has 17 residues.

This clone was recorded many times. The genes are TRBV6-8 and TRBJ1-1; TRBD1 aligns across 8 bases. Trimming removed 4 bases from V and 4 bases from J; junction bases left unmatched: 11. Germline assignment: CDR1 MNHGY and CDR2 SAAAGT. The CDR3 is 16 residues long. CDR3 residues: CASSFQGARGATEAFF. The CDR3 DNA is TGTGCCAGCAGTTTTCAGGGGGCGCGCGGGGCCACTGAAGCTTTCTTT.